This T cell receptor (beta chain) was profiled in a study of T cells in pancreatic ductal adenocarcinoma. Study findings and constraints: Blood clonality (about 0.069) did not differ significantly from tumor (about 0.12). Comparisons of tumor and blood clonality may show falsely lower tumor diversity. This surgical cohort overrepresents the minority presenting with early-stage disease. Unique clonotypes were 8 to 10-fold more numerous in blood than in tumor.

Turning to this clone: Its target is unknown.

No neoadjuvant therapy was given to the selected pancreatic ductal adenocarcinoma patients before their surgery. This CDR3 region has 14 residues. J was trimmed by 5 bases and V by 2 bases; bases with no gene match: 2. Germline V gene lookup returns CDR1 KGHSH and CDR2 LQKENI. TCRdb's table, derived via immunoSEQ multiplex PCR, lists solely in-frame clones and lacks some. The table lists about 2,500 clones, roughly 84% of them singletons, with about 7% in the top ten. Sequencing was done on a sample of pancreatic tumor tissue. V is TRBV18 and J is TRBJ2-4; 8 positions agree with TRBD1. The TCR sequence derives from a human donor with pancreatic ductal adenocarcinoma. The CDR3 loop reads CASSPRQGQNIQYF. In nucleotides, the CDR3 is TGTGCCAGCTCACCAAGACAGGGGCAAAACATTCAGTACTTC.